A selection of T cell receptor beta chains follows, all from one sample in a study of early T cells in non-severe SARS-CoV-2 infection. TCRdb analysed the 5' RACE reads with MiXCR anew, one entry per CDR3 protein. The table shows some 57,000 distinct CDR3 sequences, with roughly 12% occurring only once. The sequencing input was whole blood. The receptor set was obtained from an adult who was a healthcare worker with PCR-confirmed SARS-CoV-2 infection or an uninfected control (not recorded which). The CDR3 runs from the conserved cysteine through the conserved F or W. A D gene is named only where the DNA matches it firmly. Some rows mark clone size as missing; the rest say once, few, many or name a class of expanded clone.

j_call v_call clone_size d_call cdr3_nt cdr3_aa
TRBJ2-7 TRBV6-6 . . TGTGCCAGCAGTTCCGATCGGACAGTCTTCTCCTACAATGAGCAGTACTTC CASSSDRTVFSYNEQYF
TRBJ2-4 TRBV4-1 . . TGCGCCAGCAGCCTTTCCTTCGACAGACAGGCCAAAAACATTCAGTACTTC CASSLSFDRQAKNIQYF
TRBJ1-1 TRBV12-3/TRBV12-4 few . TGTGCCAGCAGCATAACGGGCTCGAACACTGAAGCTTTCTTT CASSITGSNTEAFF
TRBJ2-3 TRBV29-1 . . TGCAGCGTTGATGGGGACAAGGGGGGCACAGATACGCAGTATTTT CSVDGDKGGTDTQYF
TRBJ2-3 TRBV5-4 . TRBD2 TGTGCCAGCAGCTTGGGGGGACTAGCAAGCACAGATACGCAGTATTTT CASSLGGLASTDTQYF
TRBJ2-4 TRBV20-1 . . TGCAGTGCTAGTCGTTTGGGGGGTAGCACCAAAAACATTCAGTACTTC CSASRLGGSTKNIQYF
TRBJ2-1 TRBV6-5 many . TGTGCCAGCAGTTACTCGAAACAGGGAACTAACAATGAGCAGTTCTTC CASSYSKQGTNNEQFF
TRBJ1-1 TRBV18 few . TGTGCCAGCTCACCGTATACTGGGACGGGGAACACTGAAGCTTTCTTT CASSPYTGTGNTEAFF
TRBJ1-3 TRBV20-1 . TRBD1 TGCAGTGCTACGGAGACAGGGGGAAACACCATATATTTT CSATETGGNTIYF
TRBJ2-1 TRBV7-2 many . TGTGCCAGCAGCCCGCAATACCTCCCCACAAAGTTCTTC CASSPQYLPTKFF
TRBJ1-2 TRBV10-3 many . TGTGCCATCAGCCCAGGAGCCGACACCTATGGCTACACCTTC CAISPGADTYGYTF
TRBJ2-2 TRBV5-4 few . TGTGCCAGCAGCTCCACAACCGGGGAGCTGTTTTTT CASSSTTGELFF
TRBJ2-5 TRBV20-1 . TRBD2 TGCAGTGCGACCAAAGTAGCGGGGGGCCGGATTCGAGAGACCCAGTACTTC CSATKVAGGRIRETQYF
TRBJ2-5 TRBV7-2 few TRBD1 TGTGCCAGCAGTGGGGACAGGGAGACCCAGTACTTC CASSGDRETQYF
TRBJ1-2 TRBV20-1 few TRBD1 TGCAGTGCTGGCCGGGACAGGGACGATGGCTACACCTTC CSAGRDRDDGYTF
TRBJ1-6 TRBV9 few . TGTGCCAGCAGCTCAGGACAGCAGAATTCACCCCTCCACTTT CASSSGQQNSPLHF